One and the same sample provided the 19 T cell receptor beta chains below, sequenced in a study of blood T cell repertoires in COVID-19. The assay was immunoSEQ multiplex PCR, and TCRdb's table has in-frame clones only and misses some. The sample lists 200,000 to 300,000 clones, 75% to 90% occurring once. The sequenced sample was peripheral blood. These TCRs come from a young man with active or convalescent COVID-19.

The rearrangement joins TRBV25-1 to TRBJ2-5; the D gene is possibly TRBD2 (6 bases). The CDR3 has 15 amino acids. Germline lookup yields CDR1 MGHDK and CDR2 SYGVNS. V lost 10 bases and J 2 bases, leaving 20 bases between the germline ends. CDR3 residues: CATMAARGAQETQYF. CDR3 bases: TGTGCCACTATGGCGGCGCGGGGCGCGCAAGAGACCCAGTACTTC.

In DNA form, the CDR3 reads TGTGCCAGCAGCTGGGGACTAGGGGTTCAAGAGACCCAGTACTTC. It codes for CASSWGLGVQETQYF. The chain carries TRBV11-3 and TRBJ2-5, with TRBD2 matching over 8 bases. J was trimmed by 2 bases and V by 4 bases; bases with no gene match: 6. This CDR3 has 15 amino acids. Germline V gene data show CDR1 as SGHNT and CDR2 as YENEEA.

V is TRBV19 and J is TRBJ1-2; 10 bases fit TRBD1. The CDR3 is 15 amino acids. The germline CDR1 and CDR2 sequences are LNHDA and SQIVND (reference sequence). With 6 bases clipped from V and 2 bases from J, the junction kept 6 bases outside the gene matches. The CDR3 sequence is CASRGQGIKNYGYTF. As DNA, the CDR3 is TGTGCCAGTAGGGGACAGGGGATTAAAAACTATGGCTACACCTTC.

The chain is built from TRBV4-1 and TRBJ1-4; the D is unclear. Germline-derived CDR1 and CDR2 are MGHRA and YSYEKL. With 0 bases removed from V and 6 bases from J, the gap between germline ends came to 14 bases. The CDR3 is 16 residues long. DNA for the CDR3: TGCGCCAGCAGCCAAGATGGATACCAGGCCGATGAAAAACTGTTTTTT. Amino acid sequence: CASSQDGYQADEKLFF.

CDR3 coding DNA: TGTGCCAGCTCACCGTACTCCGGGACTGGGTGGGATGAGCAGTACTTC. Amino acids: CASSPYSGTGWDEQYF. The V gene is TRBV18, the J gene TRBJ2-7; D is perhaps TRBD2 (6 bases). CDR1 is KGHSH, CDR2 LQKENI, per germline. The CDR3 is made up of 16 amino acids. V lost 3 bases, J lost 7 bases, and 22 bases lay in between. The full variable domain, in which reference TRBV18 and TRBJ2-7 provide the parts outside the CDR3, is NAGVMQNPRHLVRRRGQEARLRCSPMKGHSHVYWYRQLPEEGLKFMVYLQKENIIDESGMPKERFSAEFPKEGPSILRIQQVVRGDSAAYFCASSPYSGTGWDEQYFGPGTRLTVT.

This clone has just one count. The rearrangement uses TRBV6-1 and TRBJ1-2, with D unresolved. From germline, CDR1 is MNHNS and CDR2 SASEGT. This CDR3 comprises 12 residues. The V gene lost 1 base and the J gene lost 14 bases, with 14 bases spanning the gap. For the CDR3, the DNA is TGTGCCAGCAGTGAAGACAGCGGTTGGGGTACCTTC. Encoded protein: CASSEDSGWGTF.

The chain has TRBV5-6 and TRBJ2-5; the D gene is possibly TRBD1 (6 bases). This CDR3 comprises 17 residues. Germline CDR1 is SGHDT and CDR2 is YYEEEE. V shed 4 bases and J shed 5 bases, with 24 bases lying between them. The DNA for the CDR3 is TGTGCCAGCAGCATAGGGATGGCAGGGGAACTCGGGGAGACCCAGTACTTC. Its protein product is CASSIGMAGELGETQYF.

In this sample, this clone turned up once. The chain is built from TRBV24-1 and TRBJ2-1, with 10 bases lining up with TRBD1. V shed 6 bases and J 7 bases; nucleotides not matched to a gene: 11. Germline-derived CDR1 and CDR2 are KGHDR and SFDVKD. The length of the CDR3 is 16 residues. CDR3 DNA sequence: TGTGCCACCAGTACTTCCGGGACAGGGGTATTGAATGAGCAGTTCTTC. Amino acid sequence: CATSTSGTGVLNEQFF.

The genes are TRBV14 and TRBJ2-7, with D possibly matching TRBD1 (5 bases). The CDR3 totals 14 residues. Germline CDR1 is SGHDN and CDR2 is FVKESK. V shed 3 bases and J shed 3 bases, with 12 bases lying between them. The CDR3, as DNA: TGTGCCAGCAGCCAGACGAGACAGTACTACGAGCAGTACTTC. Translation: CASSQTRQYYEQYF.

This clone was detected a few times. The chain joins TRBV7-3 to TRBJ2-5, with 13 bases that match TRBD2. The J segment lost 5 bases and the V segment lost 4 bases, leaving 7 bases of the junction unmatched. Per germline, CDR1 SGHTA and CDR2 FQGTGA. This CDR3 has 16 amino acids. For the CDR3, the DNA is TGTGCCAGCAGCTCGGGACTAGCGGGGCCCCGGGAGACCCAGTACTTC. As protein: CASSSGLAGPRETQYF.

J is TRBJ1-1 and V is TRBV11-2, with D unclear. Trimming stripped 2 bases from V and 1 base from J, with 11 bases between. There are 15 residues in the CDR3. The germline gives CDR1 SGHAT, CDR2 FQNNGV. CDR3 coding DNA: TGTGCCAGCAGCTTAAGCGAAGGGAGGAACACTGAAGCTTTCTTT. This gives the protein CASSLSEGRNTEAFF.

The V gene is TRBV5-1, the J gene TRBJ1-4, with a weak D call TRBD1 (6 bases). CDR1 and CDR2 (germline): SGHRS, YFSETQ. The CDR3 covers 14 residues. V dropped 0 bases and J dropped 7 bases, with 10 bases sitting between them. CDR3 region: CASSLGGGIEKLFF. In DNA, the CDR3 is TGCGCCAGCAGCTTGGGAGGGGGAATTGAAAAACTGTTTTTT.

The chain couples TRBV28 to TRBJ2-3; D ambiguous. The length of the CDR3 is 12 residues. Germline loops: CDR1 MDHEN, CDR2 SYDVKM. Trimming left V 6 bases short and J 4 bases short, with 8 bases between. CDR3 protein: CASSYHADTQYF. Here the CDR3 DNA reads TGTGCCAGCAGCTATCACGCAGATACGCAGTATTTT.

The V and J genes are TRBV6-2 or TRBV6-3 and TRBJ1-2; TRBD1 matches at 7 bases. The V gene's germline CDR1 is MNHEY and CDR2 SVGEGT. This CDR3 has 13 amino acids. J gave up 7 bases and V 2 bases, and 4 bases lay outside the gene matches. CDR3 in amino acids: CASSYPNRGGYTF. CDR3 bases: TGTGCCAGCAGTTACCCCAACAGGGGTGGCTACACCTTC.

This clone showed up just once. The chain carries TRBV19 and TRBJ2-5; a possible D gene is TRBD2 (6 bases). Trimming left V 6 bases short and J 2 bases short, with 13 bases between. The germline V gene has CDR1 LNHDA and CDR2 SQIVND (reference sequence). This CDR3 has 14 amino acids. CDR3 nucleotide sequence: TGTGCCAGTAGCTCCCGGGGGAGTCAAGAGACCCAGTACTTC. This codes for CASSSRGSQETQYF. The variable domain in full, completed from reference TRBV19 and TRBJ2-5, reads DGGITQSPKYLFRKEGQNVTLSCEQNLNHDAMYWYRQDPGQGLRLIYYSQIVNDFQKGDIAEGYSVSREKKESFPLTVTSAQKNPTAFYLCASSSRGSQETQYFGPGTRLLVL.

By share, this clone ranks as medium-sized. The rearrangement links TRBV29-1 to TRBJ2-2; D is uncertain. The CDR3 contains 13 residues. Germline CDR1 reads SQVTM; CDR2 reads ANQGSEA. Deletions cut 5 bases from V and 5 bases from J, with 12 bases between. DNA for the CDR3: TGCAGCGTTCTGTACTCCGGGACCGGGGAGCTGTTTTTT. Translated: CSVLYSGTGELFF.

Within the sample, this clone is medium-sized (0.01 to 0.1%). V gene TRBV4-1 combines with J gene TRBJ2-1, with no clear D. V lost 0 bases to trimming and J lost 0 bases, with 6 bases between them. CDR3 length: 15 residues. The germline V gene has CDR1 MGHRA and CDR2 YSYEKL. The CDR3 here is CASSQDRSSYNEQFF. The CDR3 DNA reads TGCGCCAGCAGCCAAGATCGTAGCTCCTACAATGAGCAGTTCTTC.

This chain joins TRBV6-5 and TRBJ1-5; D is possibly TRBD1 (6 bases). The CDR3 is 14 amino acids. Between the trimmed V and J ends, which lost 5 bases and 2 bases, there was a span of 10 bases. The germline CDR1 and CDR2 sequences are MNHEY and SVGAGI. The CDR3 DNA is TGTGCCAGCAGTACAGGGTGGGGCAATCAGCCCCAGCATTTT. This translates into CASSTGWGNQPQHF.

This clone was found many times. CDR3 nucleotide sequence: TGTGCCAGCAGCTTGTGGGGGCCCGGCACAGATACGCAGTATTTT. Residues: CASSLWGPGTDTQYF. The J gene is TRBJ2-3, the V gene TRBV5-6; tentatively, D is TRBD1 (6 bases). In germline, CDR1 is SGHDT, CDR2 YYEEEE. V was pared by 1 base and J by 1 base, with 10 bases between. The CDR3 is 15 amino acids. Looking up the rest from reference TRBV5-6 and TRBJ2-3 gives the full variable domain: DAGVTQSPTHLIKTRGQQVTLRCSPKSGHDTVSWYQQALGQGPQFIFQYYEEEERQRGNFPDRFSGHQFPNYSSELNVNALLLGDSALYLCASSLWGPGTDTQYFGPGTRLTVL.